A selection of T cell receptor beta chains follows, all from one sample in a study of blood T cell repertoires in COVID-19. Clones were sequenced by immunoSEQ multiplex PCR, and TCRdb holds only the in-frame ones, with some missing. The sample has 100,000 to 120,000 clones, more than 65% seen once. Sequenced input: peripheral blood. The receptors shown here come from a woman older than 75 with acute or convalescent COVID-19. The CDR3 runs from the conserved cysteine through the conserved F or W. D genes are given only for firm matches. Only part of the rows carry a size: once, few, many, or a class if the clone is expanded.

V gene: TRBV28
J gene: TRBJ2-3
D gene: -
clone size: -
CDR3 protein: CASSSRADTQYF
CDR3 DNA: TGTGCCAGCAGTTCCCGAGCGGATACGCAGTATTTT

V gene: TRBV29-1
J gene: TRBJ1-5
D gene: TRBD1
clone size: -
CDR3 protein: CSVRQGSNQPQHF
CDR3 DNA: TGCAGCGTTCGACAGGGAAGCAATCAGCCCCAGCATTTT

V gene: TRBV6-5
J gene: TRBJ2-2
D gene: TRBD1
clone size: once
CDR3 protein: CASSRQGAGGELFF
CDR3 DNA: TGTGCCAGCAGCCGTCAGGGGGCAGGCGGGGAGCTGTTTTTT

V gene: TRBV9
J gene: TRBJ2-2
D gene: -
clone size: few
CDR3 protein: CASSVSGGAYGTGELFF
CDR3 DNA: TGTGCCAGCAGCGTATCTGGGGGGGCTTATGGCACCGGGGAGCTGTTTTTT

V gene: TRBV24-1
J gene: TRBJ2-7
D gene: -
clone size: -
CDR3 protein: CATSENNEQYF
CDR3 DNA: TGTGCCACCAGTGAAAATAACGAGCAGTACTTC

V gene: TRBV7-8
J gene: TRBJ2-7
D gene: -
clone size: -
CDR3 protein: CASSDRTARAGEQYF
CDR3 DNA: TGTGCCAGCAGCGACCGGACAGCGCGGGCAGGCGAGCAGTACTTC

V gene: TRBV9
J gene: TRBJ2-1
D gene: -
clone size: -
CDR3 protein: CASSPRVSGEGYNEQFF
CDR3 DNA: TGTGCCAGCAGCCCCCGTGTGTCGGGAGAGGGTTACAATGAGCAGTTCTTC

V gene: TRBV5-6
J gene: TRBJ1-2
D gene: TRBD1
clone size: -
CDR3 protein: CASSLNRGPTYGYTF
CDR3 DNA: TGTGCCAGCAGCTTAAACAGGGGTCCCACCTATGGCTACACCTTC

V gene: TRBV6-1
J gene: TRBJ1-6
D gene: -
clone size: few
CDR3 protein: CASSEDVSSYNSPLHF
CDR3 DNA: TGTGCCAGCAGTGAAGACGTGAGCTCCTATAATTCACCCCTCCACTTT

V gene: TRBV6-2/TRBV6-3
J gene: TRBJ2-1
D gene: -
clone size: many
CDR3 protein: CASSFSRGGEQFF
CDR3 DNA: TGTGCCAGCAGTTTTTCTAGGGGTGGAGAGCAGTTCTTC

V gene: TRBV19
J gene: TRBJ1-2
D gene: -
clone size: -
CDR3 protein: CAIQGNYGYTF
CDR3 DNA: TGTGCTATACAGGGAAACTATGGCTACACCTTC

V gene: TRBV13
J gene: TRBJ1-6
D gene: TRBD1
clone size: once
CDR3 protein: CASSSGQGWNSPLHF
CDR3 DNA: TGTGCCAGCAGCTCAGGACAGGGGTGGAATTCACCCCTCCACTTT

V gene: TRBV5-6
J gene: TRBJ1-1
D gene: TRBD1
clone size: few
CDR3 protein: CASSFDAGTGDTEAFF
CDR3 DNA: TGTGCCAGCAGCTTCGACGCCGGGACAGGGGACACTGAAGCTTTCTTT

V gene: TRBV6-1
J gene: TRBJ2-1
D gene: TRBD2
clone size: -
CDR3 protein: CASSERASGYNEQFF
CDR3 DNA: TGTGCCAGCAGTGAAAGGGCTAGCGGGTACAATGAGCAGTTCTTC

V gene: TRBV2
J gene: TRBJ1-5
D gene: -
clone size: many
CDR3 protein: CASSNPGGGNNQPQHF
CDR3 DNA: TGTGCCAGCAGCAACCCGGGAGGGGGTAACAATCAGCCCCAGCATTTT

V gene: TRBV21-1
J gene: TRBJ2-7
D gene: -
clone size: -
CDR3 protein: CASTTSGRTLGGIEQYF
CDR3 DNA: TGTGCCAGCACTACTAGCGGGAGGACCTTAGGGGGGATCGAGCAGTACTTC

V gene: TRBV30
J gene: TRBJ1-5
D gene: -
clone size: -
CDR3 protein: CAWSKGRQTSNQPQHF
CDR3 DNA: TGTGCCTGGAGTAAGGGCCGACAGACTAGCAATCAGCCCCAGCATTTT

V gene: TRBV7-9
J gene: TRBJ2-1
D gene: TRBD2
clone size: -
CDR3 protein: CASSFLAVPYNEQFF
CDR3 DNA: TGTGCCAGCAGCTTCCTAGCGGTGCCGTACAATGAGCAGTTCTTC

V gene: TRBV5-1
J gene: TRBJ2-3
D gene: TRBD2
clone size: -
CDR3 protein: CASSLGTSGRAGTDTQYF
CDR3 DNA: TGCGCCAGCAGCCTTGGGACTAGCGGAAGGGCGGGCACAGATACGCAGTATTTT

V gene: TRBV19
J gene: TRBJ2-7
D gene: -
clone size: few
CDR3 protein: CASSLPAVSLEQYF
CDR3 DNA: TGTGCCAGTAGCCTTCCCGCGGTGTCTTTGGAGCAGTACTTC

V gene: TRBV20-1
J gene: TRBJ1-2
D gene: -
clone size: -
CDR3 protein: CSANRGNGYTF
CDR3 DNA: TGCAGTGCTAACCGAGGGAACGGCTACACCTTC

V gene: TRBV29-1
J gene: TRBJ2-3
D gene: TRBD1
clone size: few
CDR3 protein: CSVEVMSGGRHTQYF
CDR3 DNA: TGCAGCGTTGAAGTCATGTCAGGGGGTCGTCATACGCAGTATTTT

V gene: TRBV6-5
J gene: TRBJ1-1
D gene: TRBD1
clone size: few
CDR3 protein: CASRRTGATEAFF
CDR3 DNA: TGTGCCAGCAGACGGACAGGGGCTACTGAAGCTTTCTTT

V gene: TRBV30
J gene: TRBJ1-4
D gene: TRBD1
clone size: -
CDR3 protein: CAWSVGTGPREKLFF
CDR3 DNA: TGTGCCTGGAGTGTAGGGACAGGCCCCCGTGAAAAACTGTTTTTT

V gene: TRBV12-3/TRBV12-4
J gene: TRBJ1-6
D gene: -
clone size: -
CDR3 protein: CASSFTADSPLHF
CDR3 DNA: TGTGCCAGCAGTTTTACAGCCGACTCACCCCTCCACTTT

V gene: TRBV2
J gene: TRBJ1-3
D gene: -
clone size: -
CDR3 protein: CASSEPVSGNTIYF
CDR3 DNA: TGTGCCAGCAGTGAACCTGTCTCTGGAAACACCATATATTTT

V gene: TRBV6-5
J gene: TRBJ2-7
D gene: -
clone size: -
CDR3 protein: CASSPEPDNTYEQYF
CDR3 DNA: TGTGCCAGCAGCCCCGAGCCGGACAACACCTACGAGCAGTACTTC

V gene: TRBV10-3
J gene: TRBJ2-1
D gene: -
clone size: -
CDR3 protein: CAISESFSEPDNEQFF
CDR3 DNA: TGTGCCATCAGTGAGTCATTTAGCGAGCCTGACAATGAGCAGTTCTTC

V gene: TRBV4-1
J gene: TRBJ1-1
D gene: TRBD1
clone size: -
CDR3 protein: CASSQGGQGVGSRTEAFF
CDR3 DNA: TGCGCCAGCAGCCAAGGGGGACAGGGGGTGGGGAGTCGGACTGAAGCTTTCTTT

V gene: TRBV20-1
J gene: TRBJ2-7
D gene: -
clone size: many
CDR3 protein: CSANEARMSYEQYF
CDR3 DNA: TGCAGTGCTAATGAAGCTAGAATGTCCTACGAGCAGTACTTC

V gene: TRBV2
J gene: TRBJ2-7
D gene: TRBD2
clone size: -
CDR3 protein: CASRLTSGTDEQYF
CDR3 DNA: TGTGCCAGCAGATTGACTAGCGGGACCGACGAGCAGTACTTC

V gene: TRBV12-5
J gene: TRBJ2-6
D gene: TRBD1
clone size: -
CDR3 protein: CASGLARGTGVASGANVLTF
CDR3 DNA: TGTGCTAGTGGTTTGGCCCGGGGGACAGGAGTCGCCTCTGGGGCCAACGTCCTGACTTTC

V gene: TRBV28
J gene: TRBJ1-2
D gene: TRBD1
clone size: -
CDR3 protein: CASSLRTGSSNYGYTF
CDR3 DNA: TGTGCCAGCAGTTTACGGACAGGGTCATCTAACTATGGCTACACCTTC

V gene: TRBV5-1
J gene: TRBJ2-3
D gene: TRBD2
clone size: -
CDR3 protein: CASSLGGASGVTDTQYF
CDR3 DNA: TGCGCCAGCAGCTTGGGAGGGGCTAGCGGGGTCACAGATACGCAGTATTTT

V gene: TRBV10-3
J gene: TRBJ2-5
D gene: -
clone size: -
CDR3 protein: CAISAGSGETQYF
CDR3 DNA: TGTGCCATCAGCGCAGGGTCCGGGGAGACCCAGTACTTC

V gene: TRBV19
J gene: TRBJ1-5
D gene: -
clone size: -
CDR3 protein: CASSTQGWNQPQHF
CDR3 DNA: TGTGCCAGTAGTACCCAGGGTTGGAATCAGCCCCAGCATTTT

V gene: TRBV28
J gene: TRBJ2-1
D gene: -
clone size: -
CDR3 protein: CASSLDSNSYNEQFF
CDR3 DNA: TGTGCCAGCAGTCTCGACAGCAACTCCTACAATGAGCAGTTCTTC

V gene: TRBV6-2/TRBV6-3
J gene: TRBJ1-6
D gene: -
clone size: few
CDR3 protein: CASSPGHRVSPLHF
CDR3 DNA: TGTGCCAGCAGTCCCGGACATCGTGTTTCACCCCTCCACTTT

V gene: TRBV25-1
J gene: TRBJ2-7
D gene: -
clone size: -
CDR3 protein: CASRSGVGSYEQYF
CDR3 DNA: TGTGCCAGCAGATCGGGAGTGGGCTCCTACGAGCAGTACTTC

V gene: TRBV5-1
J gene: TRBJ2-5
D gene: TRBD2
clone size: -
CDR3 protein: CASSLGSSTSARETQYF
CDR3 DNA: TGCGCCAGCAGCTTGGGGTCCTCGACTAGCGCGCGGGAGACCCAGTACTTC

V gene: TRBV15
J gene: TRBJ1-3
D gene: TRBD1
clone size: -
CDR3 protein: CATSSERTGLSGNTIYF
CDR3 DNA: TGTGCCACCAGCAGTGAAAGGACAGGACTCTCTGGAAACACCATATATTTT

V gene: TRBV4-2
J gene: TRBJ2-1
D gene: -
clone size: -
CDR3 protein: CASSQDSASLNEQFF
CDR3 DNA: TGTGCCAGCAGCCAAGATTCGGCTAGCCTTAATGAGCAGTTCTTC

V gene: TRBV5-4
J gene: TRBJ1-1
D gene: -
clone size: -
CDR3 protein: CASSSALSRSGNTEAFF
CDR3 DNA: TGTGCCAGCAGCTCTGCCCTATCCCGCTCGGGGAACACTGAAGCTTTCTTT

V gene: TRBV18
J gene: TRBJ2-1
D gene: TRBD2
clone size: -
CDR3 protein: CASSQITSGGNEQFF
CDR3 DNA: TGTGCCAGCTCACAAATTACTAGCGGGGGAAATGAGCAGTTCTTC

V gene: TRBV6-2/TRBV6-3
J gene: TRBJ2-7
D gene: -
clone size: -
CDR3 protein: CASSYPVSRGGVSYEQYF
CDR3 DNA: TGTGCCAGCAGTTACCCCGTTAGTCGGGGCGGGGTCTCCTACGAGCAGTACTTC

V gene: TRBV7-2
J gene: TRBJ2-3
D gene: TRBD1
clone size: -
CDR3 protein: CASSQGFLGTGMYTQYF
CDR3 DNA: TGTGCCAGCAGCCAGGGGTTTTTGGGGACAGGGATGTATACGCAGTATTTT

V gene: TRBV7-2
J gene: TRBJ1-4
D gene: -
clone size: -
CDR3 protein: CASSLAPNEKLFF
CDR3 DNA: TGTGCCAGCAGCTTAGCCCCAAATGAAAAACTGTTTTTT

V gene: TRBV5-3
J gene: TRBJ2-7
D gene: TRBD2
clone size: -
CDR3 protein: CARKTSGGPPYEQYF
CDR3 DNA: TGTGCCAGAAAGACTAGCGGGGGACCCCCCTACGAGCAGTACTTC

V gene: TRBV7-9
J gene: TRBJ2-2
D gene: TRBD2
clone size: -
CDR3 protein: CASSSAGTRNTGELFF
CDR3 DNA: TGTGCCAGCAGCTCAGCCGGGACTAGGAACACCGGGGAGCTGTTTTTT

V gene: TRBV5-1
J gene: TRBJ1-1
D gene: -
clone size: -
CDR3 protein: CASSVTGMNTEAFF
CDR3 DNA: TGCGCCAGCAGCGTGACGGGGATGAACACTGAAGCTTTCTTT

V gene: TRBV28
J gene: TRBJ1-4
D gene: TRBD1
clone size: -
CDR3 protein: CASTQGQGVDENEKLFF
CDR3 DNA: TGTGCCAGCACCCAAGGACAGGGGGTCGATGAGAATGAAAAACTGTTTTTT

V gene: TRBV18
J gene: TRBJ2-7
D gene: TRBD2
clone size: -
CDR3 protein: CASSPRTSSYEQYF
CDR3 DNA: TGTGCCAGCTCACCAAGGACTAGCTCCTACGAGCAGTACTTC

V gene: TRBV6-5
J gene: TRBJ1-3
D gene: TRBD1
clone size: once
CDR3 protein: CASSFRQGGRSIYF
CDR3 DNA: TGTGCCAGCAGTTTCAGACAGGGGGGGAGATCCATATATTTT

V gene: TRBV7-9
J gene: TRBJ2-5
D gene: -
clone size: -
CDR3 protein: CASSLPTGNWGTQYF
CDR3 DNA: TGTGCCAGCAGCTTACCCACAGGGAATTGGGGGACCCAGTACTTC

V gene: TRBV9
J gene: TRBJ2-7
D gene: TRBD2
clone size: once
CDR3 protein: CASSVGFSGGLAAYEQYF
CDR3 DNA: TGTGCCAGCAGCGTAGGATTCTCGGGGGGACTAGCTGCCTACGAGCAGTACTTC